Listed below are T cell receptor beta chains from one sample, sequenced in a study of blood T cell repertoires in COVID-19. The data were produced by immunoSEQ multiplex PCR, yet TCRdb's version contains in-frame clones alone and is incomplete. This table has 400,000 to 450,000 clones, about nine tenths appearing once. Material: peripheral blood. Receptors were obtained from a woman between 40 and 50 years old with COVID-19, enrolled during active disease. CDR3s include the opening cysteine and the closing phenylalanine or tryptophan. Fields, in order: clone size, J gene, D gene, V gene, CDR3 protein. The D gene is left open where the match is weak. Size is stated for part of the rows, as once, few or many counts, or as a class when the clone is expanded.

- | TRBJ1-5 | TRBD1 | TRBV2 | CASTRGAFDNSNQPQHF
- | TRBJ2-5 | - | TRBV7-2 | CASSLVKGQETQYF
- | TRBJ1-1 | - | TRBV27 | CASSHGGQRTEAFF
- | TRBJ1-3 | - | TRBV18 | CASSPIDAEDTIYF
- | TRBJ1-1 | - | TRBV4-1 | CASSQVGGRNTEAFF
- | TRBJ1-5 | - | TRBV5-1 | CASSADIDQPQHF
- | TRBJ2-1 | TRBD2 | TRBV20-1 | CSASEVAGGQFF
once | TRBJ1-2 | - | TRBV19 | CASSIVGGPYGTITNYGYTF
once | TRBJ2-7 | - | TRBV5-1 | CASSPVGASSYEQYF
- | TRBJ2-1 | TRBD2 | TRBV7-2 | CASSWEGGEQFF
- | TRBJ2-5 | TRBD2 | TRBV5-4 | CASSAPGLAGQLETQYF
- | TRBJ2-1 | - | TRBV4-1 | CASSQKEAGVMYNEQFF
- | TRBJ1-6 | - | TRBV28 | CASSSLGGSNSPLHF
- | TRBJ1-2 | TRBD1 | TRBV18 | CASSPLQGADYGYTF
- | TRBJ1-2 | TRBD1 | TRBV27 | CASGSQGMVSYGYTF
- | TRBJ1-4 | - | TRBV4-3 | CASSRAREGRNEKLFF
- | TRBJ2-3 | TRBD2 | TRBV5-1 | CASSIKPSGGAGADTQYF
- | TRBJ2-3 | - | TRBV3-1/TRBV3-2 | CASSQEWKGKGTQYF
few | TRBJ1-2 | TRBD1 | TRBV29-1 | CSVEDPRQGRYGYTF
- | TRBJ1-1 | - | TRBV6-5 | CASTRRGWNTEAFF
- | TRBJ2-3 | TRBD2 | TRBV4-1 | CASSQDELAGGIDTQYF
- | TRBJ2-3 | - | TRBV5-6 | CASSLAGQGKDTQYF
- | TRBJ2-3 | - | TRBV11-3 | CASSLGTGTTDTQYF
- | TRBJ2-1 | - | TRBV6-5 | CASRGSGYNEQFF
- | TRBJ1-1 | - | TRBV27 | CASSFGNAREAEAFF
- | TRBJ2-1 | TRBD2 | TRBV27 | CASSPGLAGAEQFF
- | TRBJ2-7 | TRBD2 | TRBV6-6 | CASGLAGYEQYF
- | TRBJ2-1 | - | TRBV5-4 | CASSLQGSSYNEQFF
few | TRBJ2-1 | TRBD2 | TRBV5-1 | CASSWGAGVYEQFF
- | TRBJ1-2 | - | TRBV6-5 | CASSYLTRGGGYTF
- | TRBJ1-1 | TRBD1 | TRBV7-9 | CASSFAGQGTEAFF
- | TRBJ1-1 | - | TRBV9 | CASSVAENTEAFF
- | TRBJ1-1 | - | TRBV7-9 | CASSPRGKTEAFF
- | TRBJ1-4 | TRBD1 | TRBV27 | CASSFATGTGATNEKLFF
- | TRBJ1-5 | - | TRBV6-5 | CASSRQHSNQPQHF
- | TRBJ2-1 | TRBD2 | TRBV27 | CASSLQYPGLAGVNEQFF
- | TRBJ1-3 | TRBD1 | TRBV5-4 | CASSSGTGGYGNTIYF
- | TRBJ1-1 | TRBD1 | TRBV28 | CASSLGTGLNTEAFF
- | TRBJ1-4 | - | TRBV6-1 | CASSELRQFNEKLFF
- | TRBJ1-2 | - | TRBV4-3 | CASSQDGKKNRILGANYGYTF
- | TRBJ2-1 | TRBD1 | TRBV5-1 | CASYVSGQFNEQFF
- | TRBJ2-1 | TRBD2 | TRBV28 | CASTKTSYDNEQFF
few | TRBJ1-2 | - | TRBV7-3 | CASSFQAVPYTF
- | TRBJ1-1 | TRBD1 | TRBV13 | CASSRRQGAVPEAFF
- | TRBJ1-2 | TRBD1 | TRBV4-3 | CASSQGPPGTAINYGYTF
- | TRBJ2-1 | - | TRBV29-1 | CSVEAPLSSYNEQFF
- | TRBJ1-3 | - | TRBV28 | CASLRGPGNTIYF
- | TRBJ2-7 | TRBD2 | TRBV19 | CASSIVGLAEGEQYF
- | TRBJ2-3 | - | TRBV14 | CASSHRVKDTQYF
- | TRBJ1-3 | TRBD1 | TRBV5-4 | CASSTVQGAGNTIYF
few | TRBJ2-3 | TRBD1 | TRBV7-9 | CASSLATGRTDTQYF
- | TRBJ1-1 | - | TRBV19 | CASSTRQTNTEAFF
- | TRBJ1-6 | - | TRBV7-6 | CASSSSGGLPLHF
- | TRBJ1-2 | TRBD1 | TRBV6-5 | CASSRQGARYGYTF
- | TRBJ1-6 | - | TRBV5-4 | CASSLADRPSSPLHF
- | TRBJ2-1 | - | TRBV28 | CASSLGSDRVPYNEQFF
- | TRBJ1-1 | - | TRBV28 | CASSLRSIRAEAFF
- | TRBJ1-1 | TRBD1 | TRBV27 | CASSFRGQKNTEAFF
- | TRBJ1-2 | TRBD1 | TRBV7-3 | CASSRPGQGMSGYTF
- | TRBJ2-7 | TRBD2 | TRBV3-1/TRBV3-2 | CASSQVAGVRYF